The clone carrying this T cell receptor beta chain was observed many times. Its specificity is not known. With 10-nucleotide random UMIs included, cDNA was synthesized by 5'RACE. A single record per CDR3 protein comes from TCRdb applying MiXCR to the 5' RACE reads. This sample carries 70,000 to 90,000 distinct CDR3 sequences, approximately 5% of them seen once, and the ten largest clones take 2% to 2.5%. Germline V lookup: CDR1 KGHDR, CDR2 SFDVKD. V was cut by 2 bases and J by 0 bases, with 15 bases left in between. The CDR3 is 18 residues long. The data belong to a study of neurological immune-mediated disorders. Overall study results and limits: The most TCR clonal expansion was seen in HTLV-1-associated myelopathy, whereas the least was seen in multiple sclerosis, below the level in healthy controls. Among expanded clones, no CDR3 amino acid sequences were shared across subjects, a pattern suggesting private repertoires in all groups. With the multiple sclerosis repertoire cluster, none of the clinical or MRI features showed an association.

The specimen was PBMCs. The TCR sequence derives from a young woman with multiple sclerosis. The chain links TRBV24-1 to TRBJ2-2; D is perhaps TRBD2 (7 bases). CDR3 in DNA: TGTGCCACCAGTGATTCGTGGGGGGGCACCTCGAACACCGGGGAGCTGTTTTTT. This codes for CATSDSWGGTSNTGELFF.